The 14 T cell receptor beta chains given below trace back to one sample, sequenced in a study of T cells in women clearing cervical HPV infection. Generated by immunoSEQ multiplex PCR, the TCRdb table keeps only in-frame clones and is missing some. The sample includes tens of thousands of clones. Sample: blood buffy coat. Receptors were obtained from a woman between 18 and 70 years old with a cervical HPV16 infection that either progressed to CIN3+ or cleared (not recorded which).

On this clone: The sequenced fragment ends 3 residues before the CDR3 boundary, so the rest is inferred from the germline J gene. The J gene is TRBJ2-1, the V gene TRBV7-9, with 9 bases aligning to TRBD2. The CDR3 sequence is 14 residues long. J gave up 7 bases and V 3 bases, and 4 bases lay outside the gene matches. Germline V lookup: CDR1 SEHNR, CDR2 FQNEAQ (reference sequence). The part of the CDR3 DNA that was read is TGTGCCAGCAGCTTTAGCGGGAGTCGTAATGAG. Protein: CASSFSGSRNE. In full, the CDR3 reads CASSFSGSRNEQFF.

A word on this clone: The CDR3 is cut off 3 residues early in the read; its end comes from the germline J gene. The chain links TRBV5-1 to TRBJ2-7; D gene unclear. Per germline, CDR1 SGHRS and CDR2 YFSETQ. The CDR3 has 13 amino acids. V lost 2 bases, J lost 5 bases, and 11 bases lay in between. CDR3 sequence: CASSFGPPNEQYF. CDR3 bases read: TGCGCCAGCAGCTTTGGCCCGCCGAACGAG. The whole variable domain, remainder taken from reference TRBV5-1 and TRBJ2-7, is KAGVTQTPRYLIKTRGQQVTLSCSPISGHRSVSWYQQTPGQGLQFLFEYFSETQRNKGNFPGRFSGRQFSNSRSEMNVSTLELGDSALYLCASSFGPPNEQYFGPGTRLTVT.

As concerns this clone: The read comes to an end 3 residues before the CDR3 does, leaving the germline J gene to fill in the end. The chain uses TRBV9 and TRBJ1-2; a possible D gene is TRBD1 (6 bases). CDR3 length: 17 residues. V gave up 3 bases and J gave up 6 bases, with 24 bases separating them. Germline V lookup: CDR1 SGDLS, CDR2 YYNGEE. The CDR3 spells CASSAQATGSMVDGYTF. Incomplete CDR3 DNA: TGTGCCAGCAGCGCTCAGGCCACAGGGTCTATGGTCGATGGC.

Points on this clone: Read data end 3 residues before the CDR3 end; the end is taken from the germline J gene. The chain is built from TRBV5-4 and TRBJ2-1, with D perhaps TRBD2 (6 bases). Trimming removed 4 bases at V and 3 bases at J, with 14 bases between. This CDR3 region has 15 residues. CDR1 is SGHNT, CDR2 YYREEE, per germline (reference sequence). CDR3 in amino acids: CASSPILADYNEQFF. Partial CDR3 DNA: TGTGCCAGCAGCCCGATTTTAGCGGACTACAATGAG.

Of note for this clone: The CDR3 extends 3 residues past the end of the read, so its final part is completed from the germline J gene. The gene calls are TRBV10-3 and TRBJ2-1; 9 bases line up with TRBD2. J was trimmed by 7 bases and V by 4 bases; bases with no gene match: 11. Germline CDR1 ENHRY, CDR2 SYGVKD. The CDR3 covers 16 residues. Incomplete CDR3 DNA: TGTGCCATCAGTGGACCTCTTGCGGGAGGGCTGAATGAG. It translates to CAISGPLAGGLNE. The whole CDR3 reads CAISGPLAGGLNEQFF.

Note on this clone: Sequencing ends 3 residues short of the CDR3 end; the germline J gene provides the rest. The rearrangement joins TRBV13 to TRBJ1-2; no firm D call. The V end lost 5 bases, the J end lost 3 bases, and 13 bases lay between the germline ends. This CDR3 region has 14 residues. The germline V gene has CDR1 PRHDT and CDR2 FYEKMQ (reference sequence). The CDR3 DNA, read in part, is TGTGCCAGCAGCCACGGCTGGGCTGACTATGGC. Translated, it gives CASSHGWADYG. The whole CDR3 protein reads CASSHGWADYGYTF.

A word on this clone: The CDR3 end lies 3 residues beyond the end of the read and is filled in from the germline J gene. The chain is built from TRBV20-1 and TRBJ2-3; D ambiguous. The CDR3 covers 13 residues. The V and J ends lost 2 bases and 0 bases respectively, with 6 bases between them. Germline-derived CDR1 and CDR2 are DFQATT and SNEGSKA (reference sequence). The CDR3 here is CSARIPSTDTQYF. The sequenced part of the CDR3 DNA is TGCAGTGCTAGAATCCCTAGCACAGATACG.

A remark on this clone: The read halts 3 residues ahead of the CDR3 end, with the missing end drawn from the germline J gene. The chain carries TRBV7-2 and TRBJ1-1; perhaps TRBD1 as D (6 bases). Germline-derived CDR1 and CDR2 are SGHTA and FQGNSA. This CDR3 spans 14 amino acids. Between the trimmed V and J ends, which lost 4 bases and 5 bases, there was a span of 14 bases. CDR3 in amino acids: CASSSPRGGTEAFF. The DNA read from the CDR3 is TGTGCCAGCAGCTCCCCCAGGGGAGGAACTGAA.

A note on this clone: The CDR3 end is not reached by the read, which stops 3 residues before it; the germline J gene fills it in. The V gene is TRBV2, the J gene TRBJ2-1, with 8 bases lining up with TRBD2. The V gene's germline CDR1 is SNHLY and CDR2 FYNNEI. CDR3 length: 14 amino acids. V lost 8 bases and J lost 2; bases outside the gene matches: 5. CDR3 bases read: TGTGCCAGCCAACCGGGGGGGCCCTACAATGAG. This gives the protein CASQPGGPYNE. The CDR3 reads in full as CASQPGGPYNEQFF. Complete variable domain (other parts from reference TRBV2 and TRBJ2-1): EPEVTQTPSHQVTQMGQEVILRCVPISNHLYFYWYRQILGQKVEFLVSFYNNEISEKSEIFDDQFSVERPDGSNFTLKIRSTKLEDSAMYFCASQPGGPYNEQFFGPGTRLTVL.

A note on this clone: The sequenced fragment ends 3 residues before the CDR3 boundary, so the rest is inferred from the germline J gene. This chain links TRBV30 with TRBJ2-1, with D hard to call. The CDR3 has 13 amino acids. The germline V gene has CDR1 GTSNPN and CDR2 SVGIG (reference sequence). V lost 5 bases, J lost 5 bases, and 13 bases lay in between. Incomplete CDR3 DNA: TGTGCCTGGGCCGACTCGACTGACAATGAG. Translation gives CAWADSTDNE. The entire CDR3 is CAWADSTDNEQFF.

Details on this clone: The read ends 3 residues before the CDR3 terminus; that terminus is restored from the germline J gene. This chain uses TRBV20-1 with TRBJ1-3; unclear D gene. The CDR3 covers 14 residues. Germline V gives CDR1 DFQATT, CDR2 SNEGSKA (reference sequence). Between the trimmed V and J ends, which lost 0 bases and 4 bases, there was a span of 10 bases. The sequenced part of the CDR3 DNA is TGCAGTGCTAGAGATGATACAGCAGGAAACACC. This sequence encodes CSARDDTAGNT. The whole CDR3 protein reads CSARDDTAGNTIYF.

Remarks on this clone: Coverage ceases 3 residues before the CDR3 finishes, and the germline J gene fills in the end. The rearrangement joins TRBV30 to TRBJ2-2; D gene unclear. Trimming cost V 0 bases and J 6 bases, with 8 bases left between them. This CDR3 has 13 residues. The V gene's germline CDR1 is GTSNPN and CDR2 SVGIG (reference sequence). The CDR3 sequence: CAWSVLSAGELFF. CDR3 DNA, as far as it was read: TGTGCCTGGAGTGTACTCTCGGCCGGGGAG.

A note on this clone: Sequencing ends 3 residues short of the CDR3 end; the germline J gene provides the rest. The chain has TRBV2 and TRBJ2-5; D possibly corresponds to TRBD2 (6 bases). CDR1 and CDR2 (germline): SNHLY, FYNNEI. The CDR3 contains 16 residues. The germline V and J ends were trimmed by 4 bases and 1 base, with 16 bases remaining between them. The CDR3 bases that were read are TGTGCCAGCAGTGTAGACGGACCCGGGGGCCAAGAGACC. Amino acids: CASSVDGPGGQET. The full CDR3 reads CASSVDGPGGQETQYF.

Of note for this clone: The junction does not match germline at one end; this may be a read error. The read gets to within 3 residues of the CDR3 end, and the germline J gene fills in the rest. The chain combines TRBV4-1 with TRBJ2-1; D unresolved. The germline CDR1 and CDR2 sequences are MGHRA and YSYEKL. This CDR3 comprises 15 residues. CDR3 protein: CTSSHPRRNYNEQFF. CDR3 DNA (partial): TGCACCAGCAGCCACCCCCGGCGGAACTACAATGAG.